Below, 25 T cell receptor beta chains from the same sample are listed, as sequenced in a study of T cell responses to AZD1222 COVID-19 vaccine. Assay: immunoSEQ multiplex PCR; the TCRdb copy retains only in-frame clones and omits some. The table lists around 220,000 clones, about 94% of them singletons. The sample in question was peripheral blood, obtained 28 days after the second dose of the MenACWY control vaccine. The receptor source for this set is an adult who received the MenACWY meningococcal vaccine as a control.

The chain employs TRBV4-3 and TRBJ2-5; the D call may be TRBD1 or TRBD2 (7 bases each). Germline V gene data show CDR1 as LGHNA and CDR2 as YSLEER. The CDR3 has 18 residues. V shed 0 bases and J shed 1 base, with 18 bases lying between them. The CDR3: CASSQDRSTGTTQETQYF. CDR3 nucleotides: TGCGCCAGCAGCCAAGATAGGTCGACAGGGACTACCCAAGAGACCCAGTACTTC.

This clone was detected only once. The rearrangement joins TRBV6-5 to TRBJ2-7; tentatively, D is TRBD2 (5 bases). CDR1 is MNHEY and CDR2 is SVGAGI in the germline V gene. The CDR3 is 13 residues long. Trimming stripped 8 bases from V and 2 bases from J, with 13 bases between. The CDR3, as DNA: TGTGCCAGCGGTACAGCGGAGACCTACGAGCAGTACTTC. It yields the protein CASGTAETYEQYF.

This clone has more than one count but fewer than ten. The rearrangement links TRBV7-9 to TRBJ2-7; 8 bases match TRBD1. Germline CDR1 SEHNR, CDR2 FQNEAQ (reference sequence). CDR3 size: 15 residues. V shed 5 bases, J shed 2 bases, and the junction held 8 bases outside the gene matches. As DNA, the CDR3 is TGTGCCAGCAGCGTGACAGGGGATTCTGCCTACGAGCAGTACTTC. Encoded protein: CASSVTGDSAYEQYF.

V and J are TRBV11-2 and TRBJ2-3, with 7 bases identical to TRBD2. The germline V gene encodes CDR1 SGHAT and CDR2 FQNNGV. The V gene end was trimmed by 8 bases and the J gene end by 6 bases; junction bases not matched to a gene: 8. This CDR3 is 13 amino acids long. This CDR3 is CASLRSGGDTQYF. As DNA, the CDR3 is TGTGCCAGCTTGAGGTCGGGAGGCGATACGCAGTATTTT.

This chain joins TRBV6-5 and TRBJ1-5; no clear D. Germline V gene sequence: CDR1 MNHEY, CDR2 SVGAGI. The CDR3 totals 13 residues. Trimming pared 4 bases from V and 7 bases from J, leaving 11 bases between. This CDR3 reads CASSFQDGQPQHF. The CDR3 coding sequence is TGTGCCAGCAGTTTTCAGGACGGGCAGCCCCAGCATTTT.

CDR3 coding DNA: TGTGCCAGCAGCGGGACAGGGACTTATGGCTACACCTTC. Encoded protein: CASSGTGTYGYTF. The chain carries TRBV3-1 (or the pseudogene TRBV3-2) and TRBJ1-2; 9 positions agree with TRBD1. Germline loops: CDR1 LGHDT, CDR2 YNNKEL (reference sequence). This CDR3 contains 13 residues. V trimming: 5 bases; J trimming: 5 bases; junction bases outside the gene matches: 3.

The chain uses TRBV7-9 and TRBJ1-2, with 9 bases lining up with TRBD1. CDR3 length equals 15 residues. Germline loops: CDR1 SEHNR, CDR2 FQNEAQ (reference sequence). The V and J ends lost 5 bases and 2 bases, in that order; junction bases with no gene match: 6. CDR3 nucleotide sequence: TGTGCCAGCAGCGACCGGGACAGGGCGAACTATGGCTACACCTTC. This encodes CASSDRDRANYGYTF. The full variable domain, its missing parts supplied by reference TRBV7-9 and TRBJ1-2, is DTGVSQNPRHKITKRGQNVTFRCDPISEHNRLYWYRQTLGQGPEFLTYFQNEAQLEKSRLLSDRFSAERPKGSFSTLEIQRTEQGDSAMYLCASSDRDRANYGYTFGSGTRLTVV.

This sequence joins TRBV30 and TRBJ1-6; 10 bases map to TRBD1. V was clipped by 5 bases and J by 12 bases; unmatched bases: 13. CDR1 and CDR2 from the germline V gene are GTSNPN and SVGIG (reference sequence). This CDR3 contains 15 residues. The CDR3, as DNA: TGTGCCTGGGATACACCGGGACAGGGGCATGGACCCCTCCACTTT. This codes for CAWDTPGQGHGPLHF.

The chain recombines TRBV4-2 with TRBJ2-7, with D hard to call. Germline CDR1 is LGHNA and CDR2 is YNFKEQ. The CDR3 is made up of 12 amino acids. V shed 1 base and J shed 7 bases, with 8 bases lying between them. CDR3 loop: CASSQGAGEQYF. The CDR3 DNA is TGTGCCAGCAGCCAAGGGGCCGGGGAGCAGTACTTC.

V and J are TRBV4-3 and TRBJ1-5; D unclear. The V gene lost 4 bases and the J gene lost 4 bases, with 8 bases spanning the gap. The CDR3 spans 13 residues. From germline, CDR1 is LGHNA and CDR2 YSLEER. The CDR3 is CASSLDGNQPQHF. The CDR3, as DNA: TGCGCCAGCAGCCTCGACGGTAATCAGCCCCAGCATTTT.

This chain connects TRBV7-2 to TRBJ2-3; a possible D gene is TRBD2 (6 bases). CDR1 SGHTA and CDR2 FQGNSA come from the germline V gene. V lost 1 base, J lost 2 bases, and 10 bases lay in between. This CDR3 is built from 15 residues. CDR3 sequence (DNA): TGTGCCAGCAGCTTAGTTGGCGGGGTCACAGATACGCAGTATTTT. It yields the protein CASSLVGGVTDTQYF. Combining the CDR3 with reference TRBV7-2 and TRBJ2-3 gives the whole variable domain GAGVSQSPSNKVTEKGKDVELRCDPISGHTALYWYRQSLGQGLEFLIYFQGNSAPDKSGLPSDRFSAERTGGSVSTLTIQRTQQEDSAVYLCASSLVGGVTDTQYFGPGTRLTVL.

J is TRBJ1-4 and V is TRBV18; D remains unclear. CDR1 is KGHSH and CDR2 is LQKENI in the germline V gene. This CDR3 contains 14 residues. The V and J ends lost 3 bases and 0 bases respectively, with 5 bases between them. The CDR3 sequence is CASSPQATNEKLFF. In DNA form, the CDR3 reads TGTGCCAGCTCACCCCAAGCAACTAATGAAAAACTGTTTTTT.

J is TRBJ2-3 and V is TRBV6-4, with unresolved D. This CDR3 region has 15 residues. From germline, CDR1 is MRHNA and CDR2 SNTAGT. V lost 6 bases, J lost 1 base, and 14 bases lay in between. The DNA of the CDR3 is TGTGCCAGCAGAAAAGGAGCAGGTCGCACAGATACGCAGTATTTT. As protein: CASRKGAGRTDTQYF.

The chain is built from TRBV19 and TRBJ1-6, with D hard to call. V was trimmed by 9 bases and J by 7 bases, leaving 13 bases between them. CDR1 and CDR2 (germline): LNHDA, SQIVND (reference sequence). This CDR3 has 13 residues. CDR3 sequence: CASTRTDNSPLHF. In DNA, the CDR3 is TGTGCCAGCACCCGGACCGACAATTCACCCCTCCACTTT.

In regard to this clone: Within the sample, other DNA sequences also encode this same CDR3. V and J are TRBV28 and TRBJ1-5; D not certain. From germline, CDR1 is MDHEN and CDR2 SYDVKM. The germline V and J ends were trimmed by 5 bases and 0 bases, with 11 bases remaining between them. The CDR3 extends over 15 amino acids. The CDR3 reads CASSPGLYSNQPQHF. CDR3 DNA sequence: TGTGCCAGCAGTCCCGGCCTATATAGCAATCAGCCCCAGCATTTT.

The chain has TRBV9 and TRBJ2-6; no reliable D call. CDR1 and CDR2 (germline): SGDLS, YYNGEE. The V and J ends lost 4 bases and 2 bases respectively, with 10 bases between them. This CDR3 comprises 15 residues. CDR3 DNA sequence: TGTGCCAGCAGCCCCCGCGTACCTGGGGCCAACGTCCTGACTTTC. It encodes CASSPRVPGANVLTF.

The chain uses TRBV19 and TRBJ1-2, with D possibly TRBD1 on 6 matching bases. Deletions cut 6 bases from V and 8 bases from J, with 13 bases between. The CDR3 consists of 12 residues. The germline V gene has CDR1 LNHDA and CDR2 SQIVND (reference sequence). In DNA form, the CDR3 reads TGTGCCAGTAGGACAGGAGGGCTCGGCTACACCTTC. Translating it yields CASRTGGLGYTF.

For the CDR3, the DNA is TGTGCCAGTAGTCTATCGAGCAATCAGCCCCAGCATTTT. Translated: CASSLSSNQPQHF. J is TRBJ1-5 and V is TRBV19, with D unclear. CDR1 LNHDA and CDR2 SQIVND come from the germline V gene (reference sequence). The CDR3 spans 13 residues. The V gene lost 5 bases and the J gene lost 1 base, with 6 bases spanning the gap.

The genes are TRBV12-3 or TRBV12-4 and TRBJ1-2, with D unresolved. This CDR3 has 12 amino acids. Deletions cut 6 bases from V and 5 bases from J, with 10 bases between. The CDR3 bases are TGTGCCAGCAGCCTTACTGCTTATGGCTACACCTTC. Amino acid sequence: CASSLTAYGYTF.

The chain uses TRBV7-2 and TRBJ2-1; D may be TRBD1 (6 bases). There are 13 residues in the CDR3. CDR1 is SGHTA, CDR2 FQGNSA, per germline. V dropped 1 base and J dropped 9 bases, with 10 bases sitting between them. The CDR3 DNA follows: TGTGCCAGCAGCTTAGGGTTCAGGGGTGAGCAGTTCTTC. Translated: CASSLGFRGEQFF. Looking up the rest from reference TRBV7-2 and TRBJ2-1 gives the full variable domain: GAGVSQSPSNKVTEKGKDVELRCDPISGHTALYWYRQSLGQGLEFLIYFQGNSAPDKSGLPSDRFSAERTGGSVSTLTIQRTQQEDSAVYLCASSLGFRGEQFFGPGTRLTVL.

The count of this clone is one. The CDR3, as DNA: TGTGCCAGCAGTTTAGCGGGGGCGCTGGGATACAATGAGCAGTTCTTC. This codes for CASSLAGALGYNEQFF. This chain links TRBV27 with TRBJ2-1; possibly TRBD2 for D (7 bases). V was cut by 2 bases and J by 4 bases, with 15 bases left in between. CDR1 is MNHEY and CDR2 is SMNVEV in the germline V gene (reference sequence). The CDR3 length is 16 residues.

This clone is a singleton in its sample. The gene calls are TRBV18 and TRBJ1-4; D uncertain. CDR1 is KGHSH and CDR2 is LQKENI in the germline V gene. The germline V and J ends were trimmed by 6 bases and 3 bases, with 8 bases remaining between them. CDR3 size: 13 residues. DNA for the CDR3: TGTGCCAGCTCTTCCGGGTCTAATGAAAAACTGTTTTTT. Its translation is CASSSGSNEKLFF.

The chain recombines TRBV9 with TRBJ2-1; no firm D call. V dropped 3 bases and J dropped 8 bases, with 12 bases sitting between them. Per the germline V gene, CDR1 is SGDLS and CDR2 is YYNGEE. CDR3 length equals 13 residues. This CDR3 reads CASSALGDYEQFF. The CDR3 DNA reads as TGTGCCAGCAGCGCCCTCGGAGACTATGAGCAGTTCTTC.

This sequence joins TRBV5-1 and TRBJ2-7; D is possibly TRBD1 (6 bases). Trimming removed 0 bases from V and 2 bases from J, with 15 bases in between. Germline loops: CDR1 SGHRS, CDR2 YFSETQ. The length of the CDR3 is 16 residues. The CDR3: CASSLDIRGGAYEQYF. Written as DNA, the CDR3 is TGCGCCAGCAGCTTGGACATCAGGGGTGGGGCCTACGAGCAGTACTTC.

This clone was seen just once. CDR3 region: CASSLGLGGYTF. The DNA for the CDR3 is TGTGCCAGCAGCCTGGGCCTAGGGGGCTACACCTTC. The chain couples TRBV3-1 (or the pseudogene TRBV3-2) to TRBJ1-2; D remains ambiguous. The CDR3 sequence is 12 residues long. The V and J ends lost 4 bases and 8 bases respectively, with 11 bases between them. Germline loops: CDR1 LGHDT, CDR2 YNNKEL (reference sequence).